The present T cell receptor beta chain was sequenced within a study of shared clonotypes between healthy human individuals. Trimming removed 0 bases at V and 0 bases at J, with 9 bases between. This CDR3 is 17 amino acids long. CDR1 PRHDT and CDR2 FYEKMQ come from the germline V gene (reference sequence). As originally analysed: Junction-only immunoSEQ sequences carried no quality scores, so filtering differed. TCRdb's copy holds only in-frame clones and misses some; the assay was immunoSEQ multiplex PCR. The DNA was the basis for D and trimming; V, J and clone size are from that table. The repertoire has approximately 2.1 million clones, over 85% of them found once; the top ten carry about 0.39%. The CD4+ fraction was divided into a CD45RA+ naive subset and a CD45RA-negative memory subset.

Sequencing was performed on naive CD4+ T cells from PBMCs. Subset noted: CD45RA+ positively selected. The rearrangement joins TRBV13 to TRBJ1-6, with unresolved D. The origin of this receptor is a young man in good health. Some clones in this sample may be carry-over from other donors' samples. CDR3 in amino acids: CASSLGRPSSYNSPLHF. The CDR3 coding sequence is TGTGCCAGCAGCTTAGGCCGCCCGAGCTCCTATAATTCACCCCTCCACTTT. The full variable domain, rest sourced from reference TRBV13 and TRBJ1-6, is AAGVIQSPRHLIKEKRETATLKCYPIPRHDTVYWYQQGPGQDPQFLISFYEKMQSDKGSIPDRFSAQQFSDYHSELNMSSLELGDSALYFCASSLGRPSSYNSPLHFGNGTRLTVT.